The present entry profiles one T cell receptor beta chain with its context. The data were obtained in a study of shared clonotypes between healthy human individuals. The V end lost 1 base, the J end lost 3 bases, and 12 bases lay between the germline ends. The CDR3 consists of 15 residues. Germline V CDR1 and CDR2: SGHTA, FQGTGA. Naive CD8 cells lacked CD45RO, underwent positive selection for CCR7 and left out terminally differentiated effector memory CD45RA+ cells. Assay used: immunoSEQ multiplex PCR; TCRdb lists only in-frame clones, some missing. The table has about 580,000 clones, roughly 98% seen once.

Specimen: naive CD8+ T cells sorted from blood. V is TRBV7-3 and J is TRBJ2-5; D gene unclear. The TCR was taken from a young man in good health. The CDR3 DNA sequence: TGTGCCAGCAGCTTAAGGGCTGACTTAGAAGAGACCCAGTACTTC. Residues: CASSLRADLEETQYF.